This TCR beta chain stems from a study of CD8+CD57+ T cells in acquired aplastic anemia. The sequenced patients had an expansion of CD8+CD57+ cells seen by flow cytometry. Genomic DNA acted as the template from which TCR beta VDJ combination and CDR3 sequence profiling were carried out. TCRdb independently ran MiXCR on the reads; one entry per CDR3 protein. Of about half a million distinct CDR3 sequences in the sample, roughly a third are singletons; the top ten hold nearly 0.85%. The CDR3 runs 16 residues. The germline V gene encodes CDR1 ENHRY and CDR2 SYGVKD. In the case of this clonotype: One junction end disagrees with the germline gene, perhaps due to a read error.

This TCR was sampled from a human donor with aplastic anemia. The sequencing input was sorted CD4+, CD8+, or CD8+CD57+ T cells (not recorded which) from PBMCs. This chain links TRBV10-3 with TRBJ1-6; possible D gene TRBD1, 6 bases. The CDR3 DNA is TGTGCCAGCAGTTTCCTACAGGGTTCCTATAATTCACCCCTCCACTTT. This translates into CASSFLQGSYNSPLHF.